The clone carrying this T cell receptor beta chain was observed a handful of times. The data are from a study of early T cells in non-severe SARS-CoV-2 infection. Study-level background: RNA in bulk from unsorted whole blood was sequenced, and chains were unpaired.

TCRdb itself ran the 5' RACE reads through MiXCR, one entry per CDR3 protein. Among 55,000 to 65,000 distinct CDR3 sequences, over 9.5% were seen once, and the ten largest hold around 1.4%. Trimming shortened V by 6 bases and J by 6 bases, and 3 bases separated the two germline ends. Germline lookup yields CDR1 LGHNA and CDR2 YSLEER. The CDR3 runs 10 residues. This clonotype originated in an adult who was a healthcare worker with PCR-confirmed SARS-CoV-2 infection or an uninfected control (not recorded which). This material consisted of whole blood, taken at baseline. This chain connects TRBV4-3 to TRBJ2-1; D unclear. This chain's CDR3 is CASRPNEQFF. As DNA, the CDR3 is TGCGCCAGCAGACCCAATGAGCAGTTCTTC.